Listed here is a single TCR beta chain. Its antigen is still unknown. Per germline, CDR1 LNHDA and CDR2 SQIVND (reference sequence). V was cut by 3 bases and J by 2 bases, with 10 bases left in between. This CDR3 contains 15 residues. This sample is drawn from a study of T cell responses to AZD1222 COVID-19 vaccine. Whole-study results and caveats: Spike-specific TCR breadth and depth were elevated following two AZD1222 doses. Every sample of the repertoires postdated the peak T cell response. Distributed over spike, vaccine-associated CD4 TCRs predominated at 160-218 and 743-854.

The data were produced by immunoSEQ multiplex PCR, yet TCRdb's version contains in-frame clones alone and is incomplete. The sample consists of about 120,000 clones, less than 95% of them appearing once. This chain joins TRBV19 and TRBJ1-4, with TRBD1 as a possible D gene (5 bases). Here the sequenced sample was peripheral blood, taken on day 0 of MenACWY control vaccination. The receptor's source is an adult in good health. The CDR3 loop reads CASSMAGMTNEKLFF. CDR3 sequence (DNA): TGTGCCAGTAGTATGGCAGGGATGACTAATGAAAAACTGTTTTTT.